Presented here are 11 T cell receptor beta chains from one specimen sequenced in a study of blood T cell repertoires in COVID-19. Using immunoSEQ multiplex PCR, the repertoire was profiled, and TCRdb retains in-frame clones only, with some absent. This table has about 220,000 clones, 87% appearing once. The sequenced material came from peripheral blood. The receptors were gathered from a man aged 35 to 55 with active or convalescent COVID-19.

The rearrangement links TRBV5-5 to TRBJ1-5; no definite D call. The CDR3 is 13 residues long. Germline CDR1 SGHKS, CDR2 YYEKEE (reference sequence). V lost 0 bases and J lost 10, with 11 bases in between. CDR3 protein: CASSLDSIQPQHF. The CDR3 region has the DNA TGTGCCAGCAGCTTGGATTCCATCCAACCCCAGCATTTT.

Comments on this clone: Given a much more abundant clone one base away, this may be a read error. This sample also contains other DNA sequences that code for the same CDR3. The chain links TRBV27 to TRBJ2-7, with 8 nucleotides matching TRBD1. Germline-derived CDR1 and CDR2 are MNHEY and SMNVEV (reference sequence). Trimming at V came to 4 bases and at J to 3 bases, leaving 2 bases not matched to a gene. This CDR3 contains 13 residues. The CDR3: CASSYGQGYEQYF. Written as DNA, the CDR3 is TGTGCCAGCAGTTACGGACAGGGCTACGAGCAGTACTTC.

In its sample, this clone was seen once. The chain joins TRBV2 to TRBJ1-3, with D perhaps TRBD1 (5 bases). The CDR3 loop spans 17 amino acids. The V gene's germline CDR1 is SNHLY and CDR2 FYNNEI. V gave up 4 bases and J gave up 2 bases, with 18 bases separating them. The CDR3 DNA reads TGTGCCAGCAGTGTTTCGGCGGGCTCGGGGGCTGGAAACACCATATATTTT. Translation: CASSVSAGSGAGNTIYF.

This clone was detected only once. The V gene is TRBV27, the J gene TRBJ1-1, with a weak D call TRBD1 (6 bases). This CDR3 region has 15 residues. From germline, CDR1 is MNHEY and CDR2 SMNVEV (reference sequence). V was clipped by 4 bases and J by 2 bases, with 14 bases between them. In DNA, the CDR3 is TGTGCCAGCAGTTCCCCGGGACATGCAAACACTGAAGCTTTCTTT. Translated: CASSSPGHANTEAFF.

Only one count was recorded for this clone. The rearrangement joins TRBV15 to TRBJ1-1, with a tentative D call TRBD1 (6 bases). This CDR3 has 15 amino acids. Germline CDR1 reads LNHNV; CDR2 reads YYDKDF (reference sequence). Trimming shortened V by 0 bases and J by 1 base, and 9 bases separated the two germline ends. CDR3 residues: CATSRDRGWNTEAFF. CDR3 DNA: TGTGCCACCAGCAGAGACAGGGGCTGGAACACTGAAGCTTTCTTT.

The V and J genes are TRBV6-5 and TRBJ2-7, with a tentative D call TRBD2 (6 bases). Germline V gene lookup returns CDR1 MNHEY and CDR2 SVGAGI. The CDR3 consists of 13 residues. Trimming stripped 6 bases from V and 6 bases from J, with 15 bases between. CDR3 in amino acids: CASRWRDGGEQYF. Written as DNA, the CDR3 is TGTGCCAGCAGATGGAGGGACGGCGGCGAGCAGTACTTC.

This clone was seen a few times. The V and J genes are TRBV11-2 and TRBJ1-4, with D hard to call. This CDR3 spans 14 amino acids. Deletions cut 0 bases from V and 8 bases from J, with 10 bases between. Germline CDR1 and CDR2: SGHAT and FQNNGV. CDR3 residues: CASSLDVTGEKLFF. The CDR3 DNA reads TGTGCCAGCAGCTTAGACGTGACTGGGGAAAAACTGTTTTTT.

CDR3 coding DNA: TGTGCCAGCAGCAGCGGTCCCAGAACTTTCTTT. Translated: CASSSGPRTFF. The genes are TRBV7-9 and TRBJ1-1, with D unresolved. Germline CDR1 SEHNR, CDR2 FQNEAQ (reference sequence). CDR3 length: 11 residues. V lost 5 bases, J lost 12 bases, and 13 bases lay in between. Full variable domain (rest looked up from reference TRBV7-9 and TRBJ1-1): DTGVSQNPRHKITKRGQNVTFRCDPISEHNRLYWYRQTLGQGPEFLTYFQNEAQLEKSRLLSDRFSAERPKGSFSTLEIQRTEQGDSAMYLCASSSGPRTFFGQGTRLTVV.

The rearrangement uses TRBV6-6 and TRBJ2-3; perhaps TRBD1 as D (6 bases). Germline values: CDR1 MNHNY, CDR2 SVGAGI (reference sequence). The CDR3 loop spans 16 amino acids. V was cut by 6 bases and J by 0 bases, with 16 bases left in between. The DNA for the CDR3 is TGTGCCAGCAGCCCTCAGGGGAAGAGGAGCACAGATACGCAGTATTTT. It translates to CASSPQGKRSTDTQYF.

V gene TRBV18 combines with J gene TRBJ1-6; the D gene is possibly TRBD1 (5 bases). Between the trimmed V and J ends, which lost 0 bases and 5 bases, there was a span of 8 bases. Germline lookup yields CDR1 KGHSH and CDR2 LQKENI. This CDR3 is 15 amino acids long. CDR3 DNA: TGTGCCAGCTCACCACCGGTAGGGGATAATTCACCCCTCCACTTT. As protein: CASSPPVGDNSPLHF.

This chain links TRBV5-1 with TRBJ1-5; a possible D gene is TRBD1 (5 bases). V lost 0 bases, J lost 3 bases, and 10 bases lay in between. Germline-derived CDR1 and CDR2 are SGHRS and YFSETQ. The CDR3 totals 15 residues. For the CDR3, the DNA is TGCGCCAGCAGCTTGGGGCAGGGCACCAATCAGCCCCAGCATTTT. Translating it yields CASSLGQGTNQPQHF.